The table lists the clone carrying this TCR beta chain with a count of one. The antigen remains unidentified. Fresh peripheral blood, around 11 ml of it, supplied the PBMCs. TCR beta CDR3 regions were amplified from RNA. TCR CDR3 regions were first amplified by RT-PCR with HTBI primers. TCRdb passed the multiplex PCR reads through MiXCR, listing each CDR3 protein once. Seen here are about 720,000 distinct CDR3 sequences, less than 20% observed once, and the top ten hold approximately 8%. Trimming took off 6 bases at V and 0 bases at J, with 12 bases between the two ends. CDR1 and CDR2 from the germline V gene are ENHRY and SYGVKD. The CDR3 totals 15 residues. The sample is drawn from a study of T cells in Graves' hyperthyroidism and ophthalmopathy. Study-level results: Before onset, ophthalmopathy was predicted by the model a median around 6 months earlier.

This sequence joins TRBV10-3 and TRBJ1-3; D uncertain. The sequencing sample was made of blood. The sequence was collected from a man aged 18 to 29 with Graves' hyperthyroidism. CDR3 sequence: CAIRRSGASGNTIYF. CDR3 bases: TGTGCCATCAGGAGGTCCGGTGCCTCTGGAAACACCATATATTTT.